This T cell receptor beta chain was found in a study of neurological immune-mediated disorders. TCRdb re-analysed the 5' RACE reads in MiXCR, keeping a single row per CDR3 protein. This sample carries about 53,000 distinct CDR3 sequences, around a sixth of them seen once, and the ten largest clones take 3.5% to 4.5%. Ten or more counts support this clonotype. The TCR originated in a man aged 55-75 years in good health. The sample was PBMCs.

The CDR3 DNA follows: TGCGCCAGCAGCATACCAGGGGGTGAAGAGACCCAGTACTTC. Translated: CASSIPGGEETQYF. V and J are TRBV5-1 and TRBJ2-5; 7 bases line up with TRBD1. Trimming cost V 4 bases and J 3 bases; bases outside gene matches: 6. Germline-derived CDR1 and CDR2 are SGHRS and YFSETQ. The CDR3 extends over 14 amino acids.